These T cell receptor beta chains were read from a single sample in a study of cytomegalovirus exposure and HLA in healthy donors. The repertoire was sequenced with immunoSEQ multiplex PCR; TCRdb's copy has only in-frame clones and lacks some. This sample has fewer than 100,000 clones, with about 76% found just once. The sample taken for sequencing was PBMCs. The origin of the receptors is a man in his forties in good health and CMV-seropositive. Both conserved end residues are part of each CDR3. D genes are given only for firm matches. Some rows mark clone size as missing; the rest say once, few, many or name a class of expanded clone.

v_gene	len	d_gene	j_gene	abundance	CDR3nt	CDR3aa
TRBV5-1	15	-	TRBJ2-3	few	TGCGCCAGCAGCTTGATACAGGGAGGCACAGATACGCAGTATTTT	CASSLIQGGTDTQYF
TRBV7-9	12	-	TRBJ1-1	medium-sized	TGTGCCAGCAGGGGAGGAGGTCGGGGAGCTTTCTTT	CASRGGGRGAFF
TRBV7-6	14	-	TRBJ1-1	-	TGTGCCAGCAGCTTAGTGGGGGGGAACACTGAAGCTTTCTTT	CASSLVGGNTEAFF
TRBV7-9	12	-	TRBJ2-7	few	TGTTCCAGCAGCCCCGACCCGAGGGAGCAGTACTTC	CSSSPDPREQYF
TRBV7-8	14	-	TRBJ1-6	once	TGTGCCAGCAGCTTAGGACCGGAGAATTCACCCCTCCACTTT	CASSLGPENSPLHF
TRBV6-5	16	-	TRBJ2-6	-	TGTGCCAGCAGTTACTCGACAGCTTCTGGGGCCAACGTCCTGACTTTC	CASSYSTASGANVLTF
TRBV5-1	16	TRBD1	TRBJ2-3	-	TGCGCCAGCAGCGGCCCCGGGACAGGGGACACAGATACGCAGTATTTT	CASSGPGTGDTDTQYF
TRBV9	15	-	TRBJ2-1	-	TGTGCCAGCAGCGTCCACGGTAGCTCCTACAATGAGCAGTTCTTC	CASSVHGSSYNEQFF
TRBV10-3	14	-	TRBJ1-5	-	TGTGCCATCAGTGCTTCAGCGGGTGGGGAGCCCCAGCATTTT	CAISASAGGEPQHF
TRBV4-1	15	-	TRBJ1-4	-	TGTGCCAGCAGCCAAGAAAGGCAGGGGAATGAAAAACTGTTTTTT	CASSQERQGNEKLFF
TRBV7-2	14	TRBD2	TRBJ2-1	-	TGTGCCAGCAGCCCCGGGACTAGCCACAATGAGCAGTTCTTC	CASSPGTSHNEQFF
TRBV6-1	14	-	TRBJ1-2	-	TGTGCCAGCAGTCCCTCCCCCGGTCCCTATGGCTACACCTTC	CASSPSPGPYGYTF
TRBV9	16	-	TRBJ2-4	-	TGTGCCAGCAGCCCGCGGACAGAATTAGCCAAAAACATTCAGTACTTC	CASSPRTELAKNIQYF
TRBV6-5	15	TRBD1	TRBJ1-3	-	TGTGCCAGCAGTTCCGGACAGGGTAAAGGAAACACCATATATTTT	CASSSGQGKGNTIYF
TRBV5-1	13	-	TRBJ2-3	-	TGCGCCAGCAGCTCTAGAGACACAGATACGCAGTATTTT	CASSSRDTDTQYF
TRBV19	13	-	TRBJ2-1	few	TGTGCCAGTAGTATCCGGTCGGGTAGTGAGCAGTTCTTC	CASSIRSGSEQFF
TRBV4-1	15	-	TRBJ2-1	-	TGCGCCAGCAGCCAAGAGGGGGGTTCCTACAATGAGCAGTTCTTC	CASSQEGGSYNEQFF
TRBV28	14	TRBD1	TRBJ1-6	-	TGTGCCAGCAGTTTCGGACAGGGGCACTCACCCCTCCACTTT	CASSFGQGHSPLHF
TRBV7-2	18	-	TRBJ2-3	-	TGTGCCAGCAGCTTAGCGGCCCTAGGGGCGGATGGCACAGATACGCAGTATTTT	CASSLAALGADGTDTQYF
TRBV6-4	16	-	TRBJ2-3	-	TGTGCCAGCAGTGATGGGCTAGCCTTTAGCTCAGATACGCAGTATTTT	CASSDGLAFSSDTQYF
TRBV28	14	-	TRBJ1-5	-	TGTGCCAGCAGCGGGGATCTGAACAATCAGCCCCAGCATTTT	CASSGDLNNQPQHF
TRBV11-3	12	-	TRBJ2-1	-	TGTGCCAGCAGCTTACAGGGGGGTGAGCAGTTCTTC	CASSLQGGEQFF
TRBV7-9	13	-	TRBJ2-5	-	TGTGCCAGCAGCCCCGAGGGAAAAGGGACCCAGTACTTC	CASSPEGKGTQYF
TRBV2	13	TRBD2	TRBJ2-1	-	TGTGCCAGTGCAACTAGCGGATACAATGAGCAGTTCTTC	CASATSGYNEQFF
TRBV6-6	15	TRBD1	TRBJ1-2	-	TGTGCCAGCAGTTACGGGGGTGGGACAGACTATGGCTACACCTTC	CASSYGGGTDYGYTF
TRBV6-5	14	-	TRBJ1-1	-	TGTGCCAGCACTTCCGGACAGTTGAACACTGAAGCTTTCTTT	CASTSGQLNTEAFF
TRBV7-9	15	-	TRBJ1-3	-	TGTGCCAGCAGTCCTCAGGGAAGGAACGGAAACACCATATATTTT	CASSPQGRNGNTIYF
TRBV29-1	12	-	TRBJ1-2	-	TGCAGCGTCGTGGGAGGGAGGGAAGGCTACACCTTC	CSVVGGREGYTF